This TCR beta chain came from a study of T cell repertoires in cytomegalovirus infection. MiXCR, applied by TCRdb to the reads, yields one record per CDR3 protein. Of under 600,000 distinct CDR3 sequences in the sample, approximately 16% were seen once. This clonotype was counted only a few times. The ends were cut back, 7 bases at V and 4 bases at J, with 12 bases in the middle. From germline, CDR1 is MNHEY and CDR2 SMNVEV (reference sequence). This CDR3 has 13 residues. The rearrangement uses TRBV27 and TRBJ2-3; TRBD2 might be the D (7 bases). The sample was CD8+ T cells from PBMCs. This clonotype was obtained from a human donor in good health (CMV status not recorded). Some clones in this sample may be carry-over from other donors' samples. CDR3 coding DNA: TGTGCCAGCACCGGGGGGCTTGCAGATACGCAGTATTTT. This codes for CASTGGLADTQYF.